This TCR beta chain was captured by sequencing in a study of blood T cells in healthy people across ages. The ends were cut back, 8 bases at V and 1 base at J, with 12 bases in the middle. Looked up from germline, CDR1 is MNHNY and CDR2 is SVGAGI (reference sequence). This CDR3 is 14 amino acids long. Study-level findings and limits: Strongly correlated with naive T cell percentage was TCR beta diversity.

Combining a sample-barcoded 5' primer with a J-beta primer mix, a second PCR ran for about 6 to 11 cycles. No fewer than 3 million CDR3-containing paired-end reads came from each sample. MiXCR was run by TCRdb on the 5' RACE reads, yielding one entry per CDR3 protein. The sample includes about 1.8 million distinct CDR3 sequences, around 48% of them seen just once. Every participating donor contributed roughly 10 milliliters of peripheral blood through a draw. A word on this clonotype: Antigen: not known.

This TCR derives from a woman aged 35 to 49 in good health. Sequenced sample: blood. The chain recombines TRBV6-6 with TRBJ1-5; the D gene is possibly TRBD1 (6 bases). CDR3 sequence reads: CASRGGQSNQPQHF. The DNA of the CDR3 is TGTGCCAGCCGGGGGGGGCAGAGCAATCAGCCCCAGCATTTT.